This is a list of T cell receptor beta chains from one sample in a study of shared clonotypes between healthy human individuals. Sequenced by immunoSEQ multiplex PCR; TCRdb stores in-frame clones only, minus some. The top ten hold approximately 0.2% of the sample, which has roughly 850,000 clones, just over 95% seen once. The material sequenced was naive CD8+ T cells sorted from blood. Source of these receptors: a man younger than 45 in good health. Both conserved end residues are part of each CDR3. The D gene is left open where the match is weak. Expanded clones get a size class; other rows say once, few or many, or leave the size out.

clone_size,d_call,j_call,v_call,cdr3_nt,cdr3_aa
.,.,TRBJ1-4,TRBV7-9,TGTGCCAGCAGCTTCTTACAGGGATCCCTCGAAAAACTGTTTTTT,CASSFLQGSLEKLFF
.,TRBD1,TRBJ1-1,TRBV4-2,TGTGCCAGCAGCCAAGATGGGACAGGACCCATGAACACTGAAGCTTTCTTT,CASSQDGTGPMNTEAFF
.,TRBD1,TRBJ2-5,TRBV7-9,TGTGCCAGCAGCTTAGACCCGACAGGGGGCTCGGAGACCCAGTACTTC,CASSLDPTGGSETQYF
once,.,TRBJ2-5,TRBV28,TGTGCCAGCAGTTTTGCGGACGCAGGTCGGGGAGAGACCCAGTACTTC,CASSFADAGRGETQYF
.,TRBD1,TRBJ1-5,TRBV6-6,TGTGCCAGCAGTTCCTCGACAGGGAGCAATCAGCCCCAGCATTTT,CASSSSTGSNQPQHF
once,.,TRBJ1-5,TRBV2,TGTGCCAGCAGTGATGCAGGCCCCAATCAGCCCCAGCATTTT,CASSDAGPNQPQHF
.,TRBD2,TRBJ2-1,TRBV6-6,TGTGCCAGCAGTTACTCGATCCAGCGGGAGTCAGGTGAGCAGTTCTTC,CASSYSIQRESGEQFF
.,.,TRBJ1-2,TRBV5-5,TGTGCCAGCAGCTTTGACGGATCTAACTATGGCTACACCTTC,CASSFDGSNYGYTF
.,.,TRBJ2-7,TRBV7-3,TGTGCCAGCAGCCACACCGGGACTGGAGGCTCCTACGAGCAGTACTTC,CASSHTGTGGSYEQYF
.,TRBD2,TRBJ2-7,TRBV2,TGTGCCAGCAGAGGGCCCCCGACTAGCGGGAGGTGGGAGCAGTACTTC,CASRGPPTSGRWEQYF
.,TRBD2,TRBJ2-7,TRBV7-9,TGTGCCAGCAGCCGGGGGGGCGGGCTCTACGAGCAGTACTTC,CASSRGGGLYEQYF
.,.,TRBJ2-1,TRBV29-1,TGCTCCGGGACGGCCGTTAACCTGGAGGAGAATGAGCAGTTCTTC,CSGTAVNLEENEQFF
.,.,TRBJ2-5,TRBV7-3,TGTGCCAGCAGCTTGGGGTTGGCACCTGGGGAGACCCAGTACTTC,CASSLGLAPGETQYF
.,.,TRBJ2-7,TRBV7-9,TGTGCCAGCAGCTTCGAGGGAGGAAACGAGCAGTACTTC,CASSFEGGNEQYF
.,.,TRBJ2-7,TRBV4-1,TGCGCCAGCAGCCCTGTCTCTACCTACGAGCAGTACTTC,CASSPVSTYEQYF
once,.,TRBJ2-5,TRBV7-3,TGTGCCAGCGGCAACGGGGTTCGGGGGAGAGAGACCCAGTACTTC,CASGNGVRGRETQYF
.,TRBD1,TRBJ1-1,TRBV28,TGTGCCAGCAGTTTAGAAGGACAGGGCTTTACTGAAGCTTTCTTT,CASSLEGQGFTEAFF
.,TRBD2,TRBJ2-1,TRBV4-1,TGCGCCAGCAGCCTGGGGACTAGCGGGAAGGACAATGAGCAGTTCTTC,CASSLGTSGKDNEQFF
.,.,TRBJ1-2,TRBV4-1,TGCGCCAGCAGCCAAGAATGGGGTAACTATGGCTACACCTTC,CASSQEWGNYGYTF
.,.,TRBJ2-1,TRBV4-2,TGTGCCAGCAGCCAAGAGCCCCGCGATGAGCAGTTCTTC,CASSQEPRDEQFF
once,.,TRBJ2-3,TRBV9,TGTGCCAGCAGCGTAGATCAGTCTCCCACAGATACGCAGTATTTT,CASSVDQSPTDTQYF
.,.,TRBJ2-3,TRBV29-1,TGCAGCGCGTGGACGGTCAACACAGATACGCAGTATTTT,CSAWTVNTDTQYF
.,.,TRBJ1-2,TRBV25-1,TGTGCCAGCAGTGAACCCAAAGGGGGCTACACCTTC,CASSEPKGGYTF
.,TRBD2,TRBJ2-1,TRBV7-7,TGTGCCAGCAGCTTAGCGGCCACTAGCGGGAGTGGAACTGAGCAGTTCTTC,CASSLAATSGSGTEQFF
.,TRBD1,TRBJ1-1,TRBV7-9,TGTGCCAGCAGCCCGGGACAGGTGAACACTGAAGCTTTCTTT,CASSPGQVNTEAFF
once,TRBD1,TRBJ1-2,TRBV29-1,TGCAGCGTACTCGACAGGGAGGATGGCTACACCTTC,CSVLDREDGYTF
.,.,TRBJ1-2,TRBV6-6,TGTGCCAGCAGTTACTCGGTCGGAGACAACTATGGCTACACCTTC,CASSYSVGDNYGYTF
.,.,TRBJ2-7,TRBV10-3,TGTGCCATCAGTGAGTCGAACTACGAGCAGTACTTC,CAISESNYEQYF
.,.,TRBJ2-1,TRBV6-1,TGTGCCAGCAGTGAATTGTTCTCTGGGTCTAATGAGCAGTTCTTC,CASSELFSGSNEQFF
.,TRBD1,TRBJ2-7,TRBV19,TGTGCCAGTAGCGCTGCAGGGGGCTACGAGCAGTACTTC,CASSAAGGYEQYF
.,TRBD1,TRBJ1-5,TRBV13,TGTGCCAGCAGCCGAACAGGGGATGGGATTCAGCCCCAGCATTTT,CASSRTGDGIQPQHF
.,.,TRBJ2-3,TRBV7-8,TGTGCCAGCAGCTTAATTATGGACACAGATACGCAGTATTTT,CASSLIMDTDTQYF
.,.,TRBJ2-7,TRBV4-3,TGCGCCAGCAGCCAAGATTGGGGGGGCTTTCCCTACGAGCAGTACTTC,CASSQDWGGFPYEQYF
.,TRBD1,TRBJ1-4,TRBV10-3,TGTGCCATCAGTGCCGACAGGGGGGTAGCTAATGAAAAACTGTTTTTT,CAISADRGVANEKLFF
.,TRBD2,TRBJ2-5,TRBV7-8,TGTGCCAGCAGCTTAACGACTAGCGGGAGTTTTGAGACCCAGTACTTC,CASSLTTSGSFETQYF
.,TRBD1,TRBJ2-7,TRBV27,TGTGCCAGCAGTTTATCGACAGGGATGGAGCAGTACTTC,CASSLSTGMEQYF
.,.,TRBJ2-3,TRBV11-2,TGTGCCAGCAGCTTAGCGCCCAGGACAACAGATACGCAGTATTTT,CASSLAPRTTDTQYF
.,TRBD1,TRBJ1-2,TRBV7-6,TGTGCCAGCAGCTTAGGATGGACAGGGGATGGCTACACCTTC,CASSLGWTGDGYTF
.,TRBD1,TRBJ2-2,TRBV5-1,TGCGCCAGCAGCAGGGACAGGGGGCGATCCGGGGAGCTGTTTTTT,CASSRDRGRSGELFF